Below, 20 T cell receptor beta chains from the same sample are listed, as sequenced in a study of blood T cell repertoires in COVID-19. Measured with immunoSEQ multiplex PCR; TCRdb has only the in-frame clones, and not every one. The repertoire has 65,000 to 75,000 clones, more than 90% of them found once; the top ten carry around 13%. The sample was peripheral blood. The receptors were sampled from a human donor with active COVID-19. The donor label of this sample is uncertain.

This chain joins TRBV6-5 and TRBJ1-5; TRBD1 might be the D (6 bases). Germline V lookup: CDR1 MNHEY, CDR2 SVGAGI. This CDR3 comprises 16 residues. V lost 0 bases, J lost 3 bases, and 12 bases lay in between. Here the CDR3 reads CASSYSGGGYNQPQHF. Here the CDR3 DNA reads TGTGCCAGCAGTTACTCTGGCGGGGGCTACAATCAGCCCCAGCATTTT.

The V and J genes are TRBV4-2 and TRBJ2-2, with D unclear. V was shortened by 4 bases and J by 0 bases, with 3 bases between the two germline ends. Per germline, CDR1 LGHNA and CDR2 YNFKEQ. The CDR3 sequence is 13 residues long. The DNA for the CDR3 is TGTGCCAGCAGCCCCGCGAACACCGGGGAGCTGTTTTTT. The encoded protein is CASSPANTGELFF.

V and J are TRBV6-2 or TRBV6-3 and TRBJ2-7; 12 bases map to TRBD1. The CDR3 has 15 residues. The trim removed 2 bases at V and 6 bases at J, leaving 5 bases unmatched. The germline gives CDR1 MNHEY, CDR2 SVGEGT. CDR3 in amino acids: CASSYRDRGRGEQYF. The CDR3 DNA reads TGTGCCAGCAGTTACCGGGACAGGGGGCGCGGCGAGCAGTACTTC.

This clone was picked up one time. This chain uses TRBV10-1 with TRBJ2-1; the match to TRBD2 covers 9 bases. The CDR3 consists of 14 residues. The germline CDR1 and CDR2 sequences are WNHNN and SYGVQD (reference sequence). The V and J ends lost 7 bases and 1 base, in that order; junction bases with no gene match: 2. CDR3 nucleotides: TGCGCCAGCAATGCGGGAGGGTCCTACAATGAGCAGTTCTTC. Its translation: CASNAGGSYNEQFF.

In its sample, this clone was seen once. CDR3 loop: CASSFAPGEDTQYF. DNA of the CDR3: TGCGCCAGCAGCTTTGCTCCCGGTGAAGATACGCAGTATTTT. The chain is built from TRBV5-1 and TRBJ2-3; unclear D gene. The V and J ends lost 2 bases and 5 bases respectively, with 12 bases between them. This CDR3 region has 14 residues. Looked up from germline, CDR1 is SGHRS and CDR2 is YFSETQ.

The genes are TRBV5-1 and TRBJ2-2; D not certain. This CDR3 is 14 amino acids long. CDR1 and CDR2 (germline): SGHRS, YFSETQ. With 0 bases removed from V and 4 bases from J, the gap between germline ends came to 7 bases. CDR3 sequence (DNA): TGCGCCAGCAGCTTGGGACAAATCACCGGGGAGCTGTTTTTT. Protein product: CASSLGQITGELFF.

The V call is TRBV9, the J call TRBJ1-1; D gene uncertain. The CDR3 runs 15 residues. Germline V gene data show CDR1 as SGDLS and CDR2 as YYNGEE. The V gene lost 0 bases and the J gene lost 1 base, with 10 bases spanning the gap. In nucleotides, the CDR3 is TGTGCCAGCAGCGTAGGTAGTCGGGGGAACACTGAAGCTTTCTTT. Encoded protein: CASSVGSRGNTEAFF.

The V call is TRBV28, the J call TRBJ1-1; 10 nucleotides line up with TRBD1. With 7 bases clipped from V and 1 base from J, the junction kept 15 bases outside the gene matches. The length of the CDR3 is 18 residues. Germline CDR1 and CDR2: MDHEN and SYDVKM. The CDR3 DNA reads as TGTGCCAGCAATCCACAGGGGTGGGGACAGGGGCGGAACACTGAAGCTTTCTTT. Translated: CASNPQGWGQGRNTEAFF.

The V gene is TRBV7-2, the J gene TRBJ2-5; 7 bases are shared with TRBD2. The germline gives CDR1 SGHTA, CDR2 FQGNSA. The CDR3 contains 14 residues. V lost 1 base and J lost 6; bases outside the gene matches: 5. The CDR3 DNA reads as TGTGCCAGCAGCTTAGAGACTAGCCGAAAGACCCAGTACTTC. Translated: CASSLETSRKTQYF.

J is TRBJ2-1 and V is TRBV24-1; 8 positions match TRBD1. The V segment lost 3 bases and the J segment 5 bases; nucleotides outside the gene matches: 8. Germline CDR1 and CDR2: KGHDR and SFDVKD. The CDR3 contains 16 residues. This chain's CDR3 is CATSDPDRVGNNEQFF. CDR3 coding DNA: TGTGCCACCAGTGATCCGGACAGGGTGGGAAACAATGAGCAGTTCTTC.

The chain combines TRBV24-1 with TRBJ2-7; D is ambiguous. Per germline, CDR1 KGHDR and CDR2 SFDVKD. This CDR3 spans 17 amino acids. V was cut by 1 base and J by 4 bases, with 19 bases left in between. The CDR3 DNA follows: TGTGCCACCAGTGATTTAGGTCAGGCACTTCGTTTATACGAGCAGTACTTC. Amino acid sequence: CATSDLGQALRLYEQYF.

The V gene is TRBV6-5, the J gene TRBJ1-2, with 8 bases lining up with TRBD1. Germline V gene sequence: CDR1 MNHEY, CDR2 SVGAGI. V dropped 6 bases and J dropped 5; count of bases not matched to a gene: 2. The CDR3 is made up of 12 amino acids. The CDR3 protein is CASRGQGYGYTF. CDR3 sequence (DNA): TGTGCCAGCAGAGGACAGGGTTATGGCTACACCTTC.

The CDR3 here is CASSQAYTIGGTYEQYF. In DNA, the CDR3 is TGCGCCAGCAGCCAAGCCTATACGATTGGCGGAACCTACGAGCAGTACTTC. The chain couples TRBV4-3 to TRBJ2-7, with no clear D. V was shortened by 1 base and J by 2 bases, with 18 bases between the two germline ends. The CDR3 runs 17 residues. Per germline, CDR1 LGHNA and CDR2 YSLEER.

V and J are TRBV5-5 and TRBJ2-3; 9 nucleotides agree with TRBD2. The CDR3 runs 14 residues. In germline, CDR1 is SGHKS, CDR2 YYEKEE (reference sequence). Unmatched junction bases numbered 1, after V lost 0 bases and J lost 5 bases. The CDR3 coding sequence is TGTGCCAGCAGCTTGGCACTAGCGGGAGATACGCAGTATTTT. Amino acid sequence: CASSLALAGDTQYF.

This clone appeared a single time. The chain combines TRBV19 with TRBJ1-5; D is uncertain. CDR1 LNHDA and CDR2 SQIVND come from the germline V gene (reference sequence). This CDR3 has 16 amino acids. Trimming took off 4 bases at V and 7 bases at J, with 20 bases between the two ends. CDR3 nucleotides: TGTGCCAGTAGTAACCTCCCTCAAGGGAGGCACCAGCCCCAGCATTTT. It specifies CASSNLPQGRHQPQHF.

V gene TRBV30 combines with J gene TRBJ1-1; TRBD1 might be the D (6 bases). V was trimmed by 0 bases and J by 0 bases, leaving 8 bases between them. The CDR3 loop spans 14 amino acids. Per germline, CDR1 GTSNPN and CDR2 SVGIG (reference sequence). The CDR3 DNA follows: TGTGCCTGGAGTGTAACAGGGTTGAACACTGAAGCTTTCTTT. Its translation: CAWSVTGLNTEAFF.

The chain links TRBV5-6 to TRBJ1-2; maybe TRBD1 (6 bases). The CDR3 totals 15 residues. V gave up 5 bases and J gave up 1 base, with 15 bases separating them. The V gene's germline CDR1 is SGHDT and CDR2 YYEEEE. The DNA of the CDR3 is TGTGCCAGCAGTCTTTCGGGACATGTTAACTATGGCTACACCTTC. It is translated as CASSLSGHVNYGYTF.

The chain is built from TRBV15 and TRBJ2-2, with D perhaps matching TRBD2 (5 bases). Germline CDR1 reads LNHNV; CDR2 reads YYDKDF (reference sequence). The CDR3 spans 15 residues. V was trimmed by 0 bases and J by 9 bases, leaving 14 bases between them. CDR3 in DNA: TGTGCCACCAGCAGAGACAGCGGAGCAACCAGGGAGCTGTTTTTT. Translation gives CATSRDSGATRELFF.

This chain links TRBV7-9 with TRBJ2-6; weak D call: TRBD1 (5 bases). CDR1 SEHNR and CDR2 FQNEAQ come from the germline V gene (reference sequence). The CDR3 extends over 15 amino acids. The V end lost 0 bases, the J end lost 4 bases, and 7 bases lay between the germline ends. CDR3 nucleotide sequence: TGTGCCAGCAGCTTAGCTGGGGCCGGGGCCAACGTCCTGACTTTC. Encoded protein: CASSLAGAGANVLTF.

By share, this clone counts as medium-sized (0.01 to 0.1%). The chain recombines TRBV4-3 with TRBJ1-3, with a weak D call TRBD1 (5 bases). The CDR3 is made up of 16 amino acids. Trimming pared 0 bases from V and 0 bases from J, leaving 9 bases between. CDR1 is LGHNA and CDR2 is YSLEER in the germline V gene. The chain's CDR3 is CASSQDGQDSGNTIYF. DNA for the CDR3: TGCGCCAGCAGCCAAGACGGACAAGACTCTGGAAACACCATATATTTT.